This T cell receptor beta chain was observed in a study of blood T cell repertoires in COVID-19 (TCRdb year 2020). Some background on the complete study: Collaborator samples came from the United States, Italy and Spain and covered acute and convalescent phases of COVID-19. The prospective study material was composed of cDNA or gDNA derived from T cells, B-cell-depleted T cells, or PBMCs. Deeply sampled blood TCRbeta repertoires from subjects exposed to, actively infected with, or recovered from COVID-19 were included in the dataset. The repertoires were released in a freely available public database meant as a resource for research on the immune response to SARS-CoV-2. The samples were drawn from two sources: the first 160 participants of the ongoing ImmuneRACE study, and 1,200 or so subjects contributed by 6 global collaborators. A de-identified subject ID, COVID-19 status, age in years and sex were almost always included in the sample metadata. HLA class I and class II types, where available, came from metadata supplied by the sample provider rather than from assay-based typing. Paper-wide results and their limitations: How much clinical and demographic metadata was included differed by source and by participant, and the metadata was provided uncurated.

The trim is 2 bases for V and 6 bases for J, with a gap of 13 bases between the germline ends. Counted from cysteine to phenylalanine, this CDR3 has 14 amino acids. Just CDR3 DNA is preserved here, 42 bases in frame from base 1. CDR1 and CDR2 (LGHNT, FRNRAP) derive from the germline V gene. With respect to this clone: Its antigen specificity is not known. Base qualities are missing; no much larger clone stands one base away.

In the prospective study, participants were roughly 18 to 89 years old, resided in about two dozen geographic areas of the United States, and were enrolled through a virtual design. In the prospective study, participants were assigned to cohorts based on the clinical history participants reported in a screening survey and a study questionnaire. ImmuneRACE Cohort 3 recovered participants were defined by two consecutive negative NP/OP PCR tests, healthcare professional clearance, or symptom resolution. Each participant in the prospective study had whole blood, serum and a nasopharyngeal or oropharyngeal swab collected by mobile phlebotomists. Participants in the prospective study had the option to provide additional blood draws and questionnaires over an approximately 2-month period. Before DNA extraction, prospective study blood samples were shipped either frozen or at room temperature. The immunoSEQ Assay, a bias-controlled multiplex PCR, was used to amplify TCRbeta CDR3 regions from genomic DNA. Concerning the study's data processing: The number of nucleated cells in each sample was estimated by amplification of reference gene primers within the assay. To quantify the absolute abundance of each unique TCRbeta CDR3 rearrangement, sequence reads were collapsed and filtered. Productive Simpson clonality was computed per sample as the square root of Simpson's diversity index over productive rearrangements. TCRdb carries this immuneACCESS record with in-frame sequences only. Its versions omit some clonotypes, under half of them owing to an unresolved V gene in the studies checked, with the rest unexplained. The V and J calls and clone size were taken over from that table, and D and trimming were inferred from the DNA. This sample comprises about half a million clones, roughly nine tenths of them detected only once. The ten largest clones represent approximately 8% of the sample.

Sequences were obtained from PBMCs or T cells enriched from blood (not recorded which). The source of this sequence is a woman in her sixties or seventies who had recovered from COVID-19. The receptor chain draws on TRBV12-5 and TRBJ1-1, with TRBD1 as a weak D call on 5 bases. The nucleotide sequence is given as TGTGCTAGTGGTTTGCCCCACGGGGGGGCTGAAGCTTTCTTT. Its translation is CASGLPHGGAEAFF.